This is a list of T cell receptor beta chains from one sample in a study of blood T cell repertoires in COVID-19. The assay was immunoSEQ multiplex PCR, and TCRdb's table has in-frame clones only and misses some. The sample has about 150,000 clones, more than 75% seen once. The sequenced sample consisted of peripheral blood. The receptors stem from a man between 65 and 79 years old with acute or convalescent COVID-19. The CDR3 runs from the conserved cysteine through the conserved F or W. A D gene is named only where the DNA matches it firmly. Clone size appears in some rows only: once, few, many, or a class for an expanded clone.

TRBJ2-7	TRBD2	NA	TRBV5-1	CASSKMPSGNSYEQYF	TGCGCCAGCAGCAAGATGCCTAGCGGGAATTCCTACGAGCAGTACTTC
TRBJ2-1	NA	NA	TRBV7-2	CASSLESGYNEQFF	TGTGCCAGCAGCTTAGAAAGCGGCTACAATGAGCAGTTCTTC
TRBJ2-2	TRBD1	NA	TRBV12-5	CASGGQGFGELFF	TGTGCTAGTGGTGGACAGGGGTTCGGGGAGCTGTTTTTT
TRBJ2-5	NA	NA	TRBV11-1	CASSLDQAGTGETQYF	TGTGCCAGCAGCTTAGATCAGGCGGGAACCGGCGAGACCCAGTACTTC
TRBJ1-4	TRBD1	NA	TRBV9	CASSLVGTGNEKLFF	TGTGCCAGCAGCCTAGTCGGGACAGGGAATGAAAAACTGTTTTTT
TRBJ2-7	TRBD1	NA	TRBV3-1/TRBV3-2	CASSPGQGRYSYEQYF	TGTGCCAGCAGCCCCGGACAGGGCCGTTATTCCTACGAGCAGTACTTC
TRBJ2-5	NA	NA	TRBV27	CASSEPGQETQYF	TGTGCCAGCAGTGAACCGGGGCAAGAGACCCAGTACTTC
TRBJ2-2	NA	NA	TRBV5-1	CASSRDGGNTGELFF	TGCGCCAGCAGCCGTGACGGGGGTAACACCGGGGAGCTGTTTTTT
TRBJ2-7	NA	few	TRBV27	CASSLRPPGLNYEQYF	TGTGCCAGCAGTTTAAGGCCGCCGGGACTTAACTACGAGCAGTACTTC
TRBJ1-2	NA	NA	TRBV6-7	CASNPGVSGNYGYTF	TGTGCCAGCAACCCGGGGGTGAGTGGAAACTATGGCTACACCTTC
TRBJ2-2	NA	few	TRBV27	CASRGGNTGELFF	TGTGCCAGCAGAGGGGGGAACACCGGGGAGCTGTTTTTT
TRBJ1-1	NA	NA	TRBV7-2	CASSSRQRNTEAFF	TGTGCCAGCAGCTCACGACAGAGGAACACTGAAGCTTTCTTT
TRBJ1-5	NA	NA	TRBV6-1	CASSERGGVSQHF	TGTGCCAGCAGTGAACGGGGAGGGGTATCCCAGCATTTT
TRBJ1-5	NA	NA	TRBV28	CASKEGNQPQHF	TGTGCCAGCAAGGAGGGCAATCAGCCCCAGCATTTT